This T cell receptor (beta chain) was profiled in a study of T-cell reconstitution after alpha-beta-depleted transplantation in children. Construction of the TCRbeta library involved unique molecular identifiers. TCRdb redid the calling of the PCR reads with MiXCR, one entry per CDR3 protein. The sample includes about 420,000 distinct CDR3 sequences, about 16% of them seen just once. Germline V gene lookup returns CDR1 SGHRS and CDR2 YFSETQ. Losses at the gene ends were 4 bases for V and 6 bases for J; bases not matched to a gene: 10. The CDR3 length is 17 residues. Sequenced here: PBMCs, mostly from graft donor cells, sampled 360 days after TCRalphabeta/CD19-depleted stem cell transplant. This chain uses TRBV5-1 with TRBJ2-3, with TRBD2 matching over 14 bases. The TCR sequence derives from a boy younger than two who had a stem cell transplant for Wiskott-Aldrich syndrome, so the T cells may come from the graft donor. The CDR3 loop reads CASSPGLAGGLTDTQYF. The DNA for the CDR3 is TGCGCCAGCAGCCCTGGACTAGCGGGAGGCCTGACTGATACGCAGTATTTT.